This T cell receptor (beta chain) was identified in a study of radiotherapy plus CTLA-4 blockade in lung cancer. Study-wide context: Objective response rate was around 19%; disease control rate, about 28%.

Produced via immunoSEQ multiplex PCR; TCRdb's table is partial and in-frame only. Among more than 95,000 clones, roughly 74% were seen once, and the ten largest hold approximately 2.8%. The CDR3 is made up of 14 amino acids. V dropped 1 base and J dropped 2 bases, with 9 bases sitting between them. Germline V gene sequence: CDR1 LNHDA, CDR2 SQIVND (reference sequence). The study's findings and limits: Radiotherapy with ipilimumab was followed by blood expansion of tumor-derived clones. The authors reported that early blood T cell clone dynamics, with interferon-beta, best predicted response.

In chemo-refractory metastatic non-small-cell lung cancer, patients got ipilimumab CTLA-4 blockade together with focal radiation. Details on this clone: The antigen remains unidentified. The sample carries other DNA sequences with the same CDR3.

This chain joins TRBV19 and TRBJ2-7; maybe TRBD2 (6 bases). The source material was peripheral blood, sampled from a patient treated with radiotherapy plus ipilimumab. This sequence originates from a human donor with non-small cell lung cancer who had a partial response to radiotherapy plus ipilimumab. Some clones in this sample may be carry-over from other donors' samples. CDR3 coding DNA: TGTGCCAGTAGTATAGGGCGGGGACCCTACGAGCAGTACTTC. Its protein product is CASSIGRGPYEQYF.